Included here is one T cell receptor beta chain sequence, with context. Antigen specificity is unknown. With 60 Vbeta and 13 Jbeta primers, the PCR was carried out. Measured with immunoSEQ multiplex PCR; TCRdb has only the in-frame clones, and not every one. Of approximately 100,000 clones listed, 75% to 85% are singletons. This record comes from a study of cytomegalovirus exposure and HLA in healthy donors. Study-level findings and limits: A later analysis appeared to link common viral pathogens to several of the most significant clusters. Rare TCR sequences dominated, though some public TCRs recurred in many donors.

This TCR came from a man between 18 and 29 years old in good health and CMV-seronegative. Sequencing was carried out using PBMCs.

For the CDR3, the DNA is TGTGCCAGCAGTTACCTCCAGGGGTCATCCTACGAGCAGTACTTC. Translated, it gives CASSYLQGSSYEQYF. The chain employs TRBV6-5 and TRBJ2-7; D is perhaps TRBD1 (6 bases). V was pared by 2 bases and J by 1 base, with 12 bases between. Germline CDR1 reads MNHEY; CDR2 reads SVGAGI. The CDR3 extends over 15 amino acids.